Sequencing of this TCR beta chain was carried out in a study of vaccination and CD4 T cells after COVID-19. With the Oncomine TCR Beta short-read assay, DNA from cultured CD4+ T cells was sequenced. Each CDR3 protein is one row after TCRdb ran MiXCR on the PCR reads. Of about 12,000 distinct CDR3 sequences in the sample, roughly 57% were seen once. Described treatment: 10-day PBMC culture with coronavirus spike peptide pools or control peptides (ViraFEST assay). IL-2 at roughly 9.7 IU/ml and peptide pools at approximately 10 ug/ml were added to PBMCs cultured at two million per well. Of note for this clonotype: The antigen is not known.

Germline V lookup: CDR1 SGHNT, CDR2 YENEEA. This CDR3 contains 14 residues. V was clipped by 0 bases and J by 6 bases, with 12 bases between them. This TCR derives from a human donor who had recovered from COVID-19. The specimen was CD4+ T cells from blood, cultured in vitro. J is TRBJ2-7 and V is TRBV11-3, with D possibly matching TRBD1 (6 bases). The CDR3 DNA follows: TGTGCCAGCAGCTTAGATCTGGGGGCAGGCGAGCAGTACTTC. It yields the protein CASSLDLGAGEQYF.